These 5 T cell receptor beta chains came from one sample sequenced in a study of blood T cell repertoires in COVID-19. Generated by immunoSEQ multiplex PCR, the TCRdb table keeps only in-frame clones and is missing some. The sample lists around 30,000 clones, over 75% occurring once. Sequencing input: peripheral blood. The source of these receptors is a man aged 60 to 75 with active COVID-19.

The V call is TRBV19, the J call TRBJ1-6; D may be TRBD1 (6 bases). Per the germline V gene, CDR1 is LNHDA and CDR2 is SQIVND (reference sequence). CDR3 length: 15 residues. V gave up 6 bases and J gave up 5 bases, with 14 bases separating them. The CDR3 DNA sequence: TGTGCCAGTAGACTACAGGGATTGAATAATTCACCCCTCCACTTT. The encoded protein is CASRLQGLNNSPLHF.

The chain uses TRBV11-2 and TRBJ2-5, with 8 positions matching TRBD2. The germline V gene encodes CDR1 SGHAT and CDR2 FQNNGV. The CDR3 extends over 18 amino acids. Trimming took 7 bases from V and 1 from J; bases not matched to a gene: 17. The CDR3 DNA follows: TGTGCCAGCATCCCGGGACTAGGGGTCCCCAGTCCCCAAGAGACCCAGTACTTC. This sequence encodes CASIPGLGVPSPQETQYF. The whole variable domain, remainder taken from reference TRBV11-2 and TRBJ2-5, is EAGVAQSPRYKIIEKRQSVAFWCNPISGHATLYWYQQILGQGPKLLIQFQNNGVVDDSQLPKDRFSAERLKGVDSTLKIQPAKLEDSAVYLCASIPGLGVPSPQETQYFGPGTRLLVL.

The chain uses TRBV2 and TRBJ2-1; D is ambiguous. CDR1 is SNHLY, CDR2 FYNNEI, per germline. V lost 6 bases, J lost 15 bases, and 12 bases lay in between. CDR3 length equals 10 residues. CDR3 region: CASRTLTWFF. The CDR3 nucleotides read TGTGCCAGCAGAACCCTGACATGGTTCTTC.

This chain connects TRBV9 to TRBJ2-3; 7 nucleotides agree with TRBD2. V dropped 4 bases and J dropped 2; count of bases not matched to a gene: 10. This CDR3 is 16 amino acids long. In germline, CDR1 is SGDLS, CDR2 YYNGEE. The CDR3 DNA reads as TGTGCCAGCAGCTCACGTGGAGCGGGGAACACAGATACGCAGTATTTT. This translates into CASSSRGAGNTDTQYF. Looking up the rest from reference TRBV9 and TRBJ2-3 gives the full variable domain: DSGVTQTPKHLITATGQRVTLRCSPRSGDLSVYWYQQSLDQGLQFLIQYYNGEERAKGNILERFSAQQFPDLHSELNLSSLELGDSALYFCASSSRGAGNTDTQYFGPGTRLTVL.

This clone appeared a few times. The V gene is TRBV19, the J gene TRBJ1-6, with D tentatively TRBD1 (5 bases). The V and J ends lost 7 bases and 7 bases respectively, with 17 bases between them. The germline gives CDR1 LNHDA, CDR2 SQIVND (reference sequence). CDR3 length equals 15 residues. The CDR3 DNA reads as TGTGCCAGTACCGAGGGAGGGGCCCTAAATTCACCCCTCCACTTT. It yields the protein CASTEGGALNSPLHF.